This T cell receptor (beta chain) was identified during a study of identifying expanded T cells in peripheral blood. General study findings and limits: About 1.2 clones differed between technical replicates, versus approximately 17 and 20 over time. Across healthy donors, higher total template counts meant significantly greater approximately 2-week count variance.

The CDR3 has 14 residues. V was pared by 2 bases and J by 12 bases, with 5 bases of the junction left unmatched. In germline, CDR1 is LNHDA, CDR2 SQIVND (reference sequence). A word on this clone: The antigen remains unidentified.

Clones were sequenced by immunoSEQ multiplex PCR, and TCRdb holds only the in-frame ones, with some missing. The repertoire holds 95,000 to 100,000 clones, with roughly 89% as singletons. Collection occurred without any documented infections or immune events in donors. The V and J genes are TRBV19 and TRBJ2-1; 12 bases agree with TRBD2. What was sequenced was blood. This sequence was found in a person aged 18 to 75 in good health. DNA of the CDR3: TGTGCCAGTAGTATATGGACTAGCGGGGATTTGCAGTTCTTC. Its translation: CASSIWTSGDLQFF.